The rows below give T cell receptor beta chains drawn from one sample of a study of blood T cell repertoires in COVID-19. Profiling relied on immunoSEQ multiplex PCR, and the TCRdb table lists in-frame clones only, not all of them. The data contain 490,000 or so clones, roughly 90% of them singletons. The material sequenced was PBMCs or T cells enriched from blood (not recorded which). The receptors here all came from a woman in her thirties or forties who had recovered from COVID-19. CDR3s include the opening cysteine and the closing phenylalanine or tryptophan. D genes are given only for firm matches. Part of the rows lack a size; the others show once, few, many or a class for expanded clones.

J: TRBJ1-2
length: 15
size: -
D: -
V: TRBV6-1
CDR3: CASSEDYQGSGGYTF
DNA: TGTGCCAGCAGTGAAGATTATCAGGGATCAGGCGGCTACACCTTC

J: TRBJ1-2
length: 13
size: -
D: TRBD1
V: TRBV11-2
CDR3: CASSSGGPYGYTF
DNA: TGTGCCAGCAGTTCAGGGGGCCCCTATGGCTACACCTTC

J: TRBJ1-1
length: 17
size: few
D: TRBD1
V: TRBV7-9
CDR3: CASSSSGTVSMNTEAFF
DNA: TGTGCCAGCAGCTCATCCGGGACAGTTTCTATGAACACTGAAGCTTTCTTT

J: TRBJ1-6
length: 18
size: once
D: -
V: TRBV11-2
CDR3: CASSLDPRTSHENSPLHF
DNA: TGTGCCAGCAGCTTAGATCCCCGGACTAGTCACGAAAATTCACCCCTCCACTTT

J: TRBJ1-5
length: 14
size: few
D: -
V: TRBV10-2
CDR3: CASSESSREQPQHF
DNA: TGCGCCAGCAGTGAGTCGTCGCGGGAACAGCCCCAGCATTTT

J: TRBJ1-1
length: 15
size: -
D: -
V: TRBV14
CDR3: CASSLLGGRGTEAFF
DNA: TGTGCCAGCAGCCTCCTGGGGGGGCGCGGGACTGAAGCTTTCTTT

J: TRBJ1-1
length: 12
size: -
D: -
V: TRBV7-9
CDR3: CASRQVNTEAFF
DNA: TGTGCCAGCAGACAGGTGAACACTGAAGCTTTCTTT

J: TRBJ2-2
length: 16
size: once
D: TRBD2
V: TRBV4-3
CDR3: CASSPLAGGYIGELFF
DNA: TGCGCCAGCAGCCCATTAGCGGGAGGATATATCGGGGAGCTGTTTTTT

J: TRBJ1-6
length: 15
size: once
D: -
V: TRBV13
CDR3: CASSSERGLNSPLHF
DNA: TGTGCCAGCAGCTCCGAGCGGGGGTTAAATTCACCCCTCCACTTT

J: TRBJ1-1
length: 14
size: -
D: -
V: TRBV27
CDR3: CASSLGVGNTEAFF
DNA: TGTGCCAGCAGTTTAGGAGTGGGGAACACTGAAGCTTTCTTT

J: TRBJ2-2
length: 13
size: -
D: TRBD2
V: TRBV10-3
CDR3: CAISGGGTGELFF
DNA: TGTGCCATCAGTGGGGGGGGAACCGGGGAGCTGTTTTTT

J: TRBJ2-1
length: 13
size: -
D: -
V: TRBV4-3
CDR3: CASSQEIAYEQFF
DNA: TGCGCCAGCAGCCAGGAGATAGCATATGAGCAGTTCTTC

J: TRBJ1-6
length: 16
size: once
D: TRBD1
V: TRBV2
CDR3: CASSLETGAKNSPLHF
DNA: TGTGCCAGCAGCCTCGAGACAGGGGCTAAAAATTCACCCCTCCACTTT

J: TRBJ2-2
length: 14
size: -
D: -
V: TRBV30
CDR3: CAWSVTTATGELFF
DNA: TGTGCCTGGAGTGTAACAACAGCCACCGGGGAGCTGTTTTTT

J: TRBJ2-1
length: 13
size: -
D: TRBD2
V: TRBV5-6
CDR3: CASSGLIGRGEFF
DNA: TGTGCCAGCAGCGGATTAATAGGCCGGGGGGAGTTCTTC

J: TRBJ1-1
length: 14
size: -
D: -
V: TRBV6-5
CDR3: CASSYTRERTEAFF
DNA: TGTGCCAGCAGTTACACCAGGGAACGCACTGAAGCTTTCTTT

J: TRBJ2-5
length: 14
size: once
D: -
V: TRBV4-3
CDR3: CASSQDLTEKTQYF
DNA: TGCGCCAGCAGCCAAGATCTTACGGAGAAGACCCAGTACTTC

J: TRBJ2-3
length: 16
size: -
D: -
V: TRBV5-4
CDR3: CASSFFGIARTDTQYF
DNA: TGTGCCAGCAGCTTTTTTGGTATAGCACGCACAGATACGCAGTATTTT

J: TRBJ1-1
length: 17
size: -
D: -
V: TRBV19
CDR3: CASSMDPRTVPNTEAFF
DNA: TGTGCCAGTAGTATGGACCCCCGGACAGTGCCGAACACTGAAGCTTTCTTT

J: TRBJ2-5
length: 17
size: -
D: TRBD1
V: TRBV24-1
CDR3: CATSDSGQGGGQETQYF
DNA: TGTGCCACCAGTGATTCTGGACAGGGAGGCGGACAAGAGACCCAGTACTTC